What follows are 18 T cell receptor beta chains derived from one specimen sequenced in a study of blood T cell repertoires in COVID-19. Assay used: immunoSEQ multiplex PCR; TCRdb lists only in-frame clones, some missing. The table has 150,000 to 200,000 clones, almost 80% seen once. Sequencing was done on a sample of peripheral blood. Receptors originate from a woman in her seventies with acute or convalescent COVID-19.

This clone was observed once. V usage is TRBV7-2 and J usage is TRBJ1-2, with 7 bases identical to TRBD1. The V gene's germline CDR1 is SGHTA and CDR2 FQGNSA. Germline trimming cut 4 bases from V and 6 bases from J; bases unmatched to any gene: 8. CDR3 length equals 14 residues. The CDR3 reads CASSSGQQFNGYTF. CDR3 nucleotide sequence: TGTGCCAGCAGCTCGGGACAGCAGTTCAATGGCTACACCTTC.

The rearrangement uses TRBV14 and TRBJ2-7; the D is unclear. The CDR3 sequence is 13 residues long. Germline assignment: CDR1 SGHDN and CDR2 FVKESK. With 0 bases removed from V and 4 bases from J, the gap between germline ends came to 7 bases. In DNA form, the CDR3 reads TGTGCCAGCAGCCAAGACCCCATTTACGAGCAGTACTTC. Protein: CASSQDPIYEQYF.

V is TRBV19 and J is TRBJ2-2, with 12 bases fitting TRBD1. The CDR3 is 16 amino acids. Trimming removed 4 bases from V and 5 bases from J; junction bases left unmatched: 5. Germline V gene data show CDR1 as LNHDA and CDR2 as SQIVND (reference sequence). The CDR3 DNA follows: TGTGCCAGTAGTACGGGACAGGGGGCGCGAACCGGGGAGCTGTTTTTT. It specifies CASSTGQGARTGELFF.

This clone was seen more than once but under ten times. The V and J genes are TRBV12-3 or TRBV12-4 and TRBJ1-5; D gene ambiguous. V lost 7 bases and J lost 4, with 11 bases in between. This CDR3 has 13 amino acids. The CDR3 here is CASTTEPNQPQHF. DNA of the CDR3: TGTGCCAGCACGACTGAACCTAATCAGCCCCAGCATTTT.

The V call is TRBV7-8, the J call TRBJ1-1; D gene uncertain. This CDR3 is built from 14 residues. With 5 bases removed from V and 4 bases from J, the gap between germline ends came to 14 bases. Germline values: CDR1 SGHVS, CDR2 FQNEAQ. In DNA, the CDR3 is TGTGCCAGCAGCGTCTCGGGGTATGGCACTGAAGCTTTCTTT. It translates to CASSVSGYGTEAFF.

The gene calls are TRBV6-6 and TRBJ2-3, with 7 positions matching TRBD2. The CDR3 spans 15 residues. Germline CDR1 is MNHNY and CDR2 is SVGAGI (reference sequence). V dropped 10 bases and J dropped 1; count of bases not matched to a gene: 11. CDR3 nucleotide sequence: TGTGCCACCAGGGCTGGGGGGGTGCGCACAGATACGCAGTATTTT. Its protein is CATRAGGVRTDTQYF.

This clone turned up a few times. This chain uses TRBV2 with TRBJ2-7; TRBD2 is a possible D gene (6 bases). Germline CDR1 reads SNHLY; CDR2 reads FYNNEI. V lost 10 bases, J lost 3 bases, and 19 bases lay in between. The CDR3 covers 14 residues. CDR3 sequence: CATNVAGSDYEQYF. CDR3 nucleotide sequence: TGTGCCACAAACGTGGCGGGGTCAGACTACGAGCAGTACTTC. The full variable domain, rest sourced from reference TRBV2 and TRBJ2-7, is EPEVTQTPSHQVTQMGQEVILRCVPISNHLYFYWYRQILGQKVEFLVSFYNNEISEKSEIFDDQFSVERPDGSNFTLKIRSTKLEDSAMYFCATNVAGSDYEQYFGPGTRLTVT.

This chain links TRBV5-1 with TRBJ2-7; 9 positions agree with TRBD1. The CDR3 contains 15 residues. The germline V gene encodes CDR1 SGHRS and CDR2 YFSETQ. The J segment lost 5 bases and the V segment lost 1 base, leaving 7 bases of the junction unmatched. The CDR3 DNA follows: TGCGCCAGCAGCTTGCCCGGGACAGGGTTCCACGAGCAGTACTTC. It codes for CASSLPGTGFHEQYF.

The chain uses TRBV11-2 and TRBJ2-7; D is uncertain. CDR3 length equals 15 residues. V was trimmed by 1 base and J by 4 bases, leaving 14 bases between them. Germline V gene sequence: CDR1 SGHAT, CDR2 FQNNGV. The CDR3 here is CASSLGPGRQYEQYF. In DNA form, the CDR3 reads TGTGCCAGCAGCTTAGGCCCAGGTCGGCAGTACGAGCAGTACTTC.

The rearrangement joins TRBV29-1 to TRBJ2-3; D call uncertain. Per the germline V gene, CDR1 is SQVTM and CDR2 is ANQGSEA. The CDR3 loop spans 17 amino acids. The V end was cut by 1 base, the J end by 0 bases, with 17 bases between. The CDR3 DNA sequence: TGCAGCGTTGAAGGTTGGCCTGGAACAGTGAGCACAGATACGCAGTATTTT. This translates into CSVEGWPGTVSTDTQYF.

The chain links TRBV24-1 to TRBJ2-3; D call uncertain. The germline CDR1 and CDR2 sequences are KGHDR and SFDVKD. The CDR3 length is 13 residues. Trimming removed 3 bases from V and 6 bases from J, with 9 bases in between. The CDR3 nucleotides read TGTGCCACCAGTGATCCGCCCGCGGATACGCAGTATTTT. Translated, it gives CATSDPPADTQYF.

The genes are TRBV6-2 or TRBV6-3 and TRBJ2-3; D is ambiguous. The CDR3 is 15 amino acids. With 0 bases removed from V and 2 bases from J, the gap between germline ends came to 9 bases. Germline V gene data show CDR1 as MNHEY and CDR2 as SVGEGT. In nucleotides, the CDR3 is TGTGCCAGCAGTTACTCGAGTCAATCCACAGATACGCAGTATTTT. Translated, it gives CASSYSSQSTDTQYF.

The V gene is TRBV4-1, the J gene TRBJ2-7; weak D call: TRBD2 (7 bases). The V end lost 1 base, the J end lost 4 bases, and 20 bases lay between the germline ends. The CDR3 has 17 residues. Germline V gene data show CDR1 as MGHRA and CDR2 as YSYEKL. CDR3 sequence: CASSQVILRGRDYEQYF. CDR3 in DNA: TGCGCCAGCAGCCAAGTTATATTGCGGGGGCGCGATTACGAGCAGTACTTC.

This chain joins TRBV29-1 and TRBJ1-1; D remains ambiguous. Deletions cut 7 bases from V and 5 bases from J, with 17 bases between. This CDR3 has 13 residues. Germline V CDR1 and CDR2: SQVTM, ANQGSEA. As DNA, the CDR3 is TGCAGCGCCTGGGAGCCGGGAGGAACTGAAGCTTTCTTT. Protein product: CSAWEPGGTEAFF.

The chain uses TRBV29-1 and TRBJ1-2, with D possibly being TRBD1 (5 bases). This CDR3 comprises 13 residues. V lost 6 bases to trimming and J lost 4 bases, with 15 bases between them. Looked up from germline, CDR1 is SQVTM and CDR2 is ANQGSEA. CDR3 nucleotides: TGCAGCGTAGACAGAAGTAGGGCCTATGGCTACACCTTC. This gives the protein CSVDRSRAYGYTF.

V is TRBV7-8 and J is TRBJ1-4; 7 bases agree with TRBD1. The ends lost 5 bases at V and 8 bases at J; junction bases unmatched: 14. Germline CDR1 is SGHVS and CDR2 is FQNEAQ. The CDR3 length is 16 residues. CDR3 nucleotides: TGTGCCAGCAGCCCTTACCGGGACAGCGTTCGAGAAAAACTGTTTTTT. It translates to CASSPYRDSVREKLFF.

The chain has TRBV29-1 and TRBJ1-2, with D unclear. Trimming left V 8 bases short and J 0 bases short, with 7 bases between. Germline V gene data show CDR1 as SQVTM and CDR2 as ANQGSEA. The CDR3 loop spans 11 amino acids. CDR3 nucleotides: TGCAGCTTTCTGTCTAACTATGGCTACACCTTC. Protein sequence: CSFLSNYGYTF. The full variable domain, completed using reference TRBV29-1 and TRBJ1-2, is SAVISQKPSRDICQRGTSLTIQCQVDSQVTMMFWYRQQPGQSLTLIATANQGSEATYESGFVIDKFPISRPNLTFSTLTVSNMSPEDSSIYLCSFLSNYGYTFGSGTRLTVV.

This sequence joins TRBV6-1 and TRBJ2-1; the match to TRBD2 covers 11 bases. The CDR3 covers 15 residues. CDR1 and CDR2 from the germline V gene are MNHNS and SASEGT. V trimming: 2 bases; J trimming: 7 bases; junction bases outside the gene matches: 4. CDR3 sequence reads: CASSETSGSPNEQFF. CDR3 coding DNA: TGTGCCAGCAGTGAAACTAGCGGGAGTCCGAATGAGCAGTTCTTC.